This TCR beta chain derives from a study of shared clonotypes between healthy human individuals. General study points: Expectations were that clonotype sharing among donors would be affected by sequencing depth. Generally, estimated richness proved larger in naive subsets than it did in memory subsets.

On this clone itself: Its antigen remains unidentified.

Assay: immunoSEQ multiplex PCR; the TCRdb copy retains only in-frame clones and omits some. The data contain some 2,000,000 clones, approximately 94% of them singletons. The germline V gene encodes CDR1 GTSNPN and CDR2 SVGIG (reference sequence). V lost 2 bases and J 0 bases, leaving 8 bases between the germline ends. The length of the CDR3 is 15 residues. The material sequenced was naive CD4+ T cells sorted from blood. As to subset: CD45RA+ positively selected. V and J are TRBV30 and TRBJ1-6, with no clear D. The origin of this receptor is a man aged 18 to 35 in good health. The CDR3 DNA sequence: TGTGCCTGGAGTATAGAGAGCTCCTATAATTCACCCCTCCACTTT. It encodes CAWSIESSYNSPLHF.